The clone carrying this TCR beta chain appeared many times. Its specificity is not known. CDR1 and CDR2 from the germline V gene are DFQATT and SNEGSKA (reference sequence). Trimming removed 1 base from V and 0 bases from J, with 9 bases in between. There are 14 residues in the CDR3. Primed by a sample-barcoded 5' primer and a J-beta primer mix, a second PCR proceeded for about 7 to 11 cycles. MiXCR, run by TCRdb on the 5' RACE reads, gives a single entry per CDR3 protein. The table lists about 1.7 million distinct CDR3 sequences, roughly 30% of them singletons. The record originates from a study of blood T cells in healthy people across ages. Study-level background: About one barcoded beta molecule per two T cells came from capture by template switching.

General study results and limits: Diversity of TCR beta correlated strongly with naive T cell percentage.

The source is a woman aged 25 to 45 in good health. The chain uses TRBV20-1 and TRBJ2-5; no firm D call. The sequenced sample consisted of blood. The CDR3 bases are TGCAGTGCTAGAGTGGCAACCGACCAAGAGACCCAGTACTTC. It specifies CSARVATDQETQYF.